The rows below give T cell receptor beta chains drawn from one sample of a study of cytomegalovirus exposure and HLA in healthy donors. TCRdb's table, derived via immunoSEQ multiplex PCR, lists solely in-frame clones and lacks some. The table has some 54,000 clones, 90% seen once. Source material: PBMCs. Receptors were obtained from a man younger than 35 in good health and CMV-seronegative. Both conserved end residues are part of each CDR3. A D gene is named only where the DNA matches it firmly. A row's size may be missing; if present it is once, few, many or a size class.

TRBV5-1	.	TRBJ1-3	TRBD1	CASSQGGNSGNTIYF	TGCGCCAGCAGCCAAGGGGGCAACTCTGGAAACACCATATATTTT
TRBV4-1	.	TRBJ2-7	TRBD1	CASSQVPDDRAQYF	TGCGCCAGCAGCCAAGTTCCGGATGACAGGGCCCAGTACTTC
TRBV9	.	TRBJ2-1	.	CASSQGWATYNEQFF	TGTGCCAGCAGCCAGGGGTGGGCGACCTACAATGAGCAGTTCTTC
TRBV13	.	TRBJ2-3	.	CASSPRLDTQYF	TGTGCCAGCAGCCCCCGTTTAGATACGCAGTATTTT
TRBV7-8	.	TRBJ2-6	.	CASSSVGSGANVLTF	TGTGCCAGCAGCTCGGTTGGCTCTGGGGCCAACGTCCTGACTTTC
TRBV30	.	TRBJ2-1	.	CAWSVLDIYYNEQFF	TGTGCCTGGAGTGTACTGGACATCTATTACAATGAGCAGTTCTTC
TRBV4-1	.	TRBJ2-5	.	CASSQSILETQYF	TGCGCCAGCAGCCAATCTATCTTAGAGACCCAGTACTTC
TRBV4-1	once	TRBJ1-1	.	CASSPDRASMNTEAFF	TGCGCCAGCAGTCCAGACAGAGCGTCCATGAACACTGAAGCTTTCTTT
TRBV25-1	.	TRBJ2-2	.	CASSESHRQNTGELFF	TGTGCCAGCAGTGAATCCCACAGGCAGAATACCGGGGAGCTGTTTTTT
TRBV2	.	TRBJ2-5	.	CASSVLNQETQYF	TGTGCCAGCAGTGTACTGAACCAAGAGACCCAGTACTTC
TRBV11-1	.	TRBJ2-3	.	CASSPGVGDTQYF	TGTGCCAGCAGCCCGGGGGTAGGAGATACGCAGTATTTT
TRBV7-2	once	TRBJ2-5	.	CASSLKGLGETQYF	TGTGCCAGCAGCTTAAAGGGACTGGGGGAGACCCAGTACTTC
TRBV27	.	TRBJ2-7	TRBD2	CASSAGTSGRGYEQYF	TGTGCCAGCAGTGCCGGGACTAGCGGGAGAGGGTACGAGCAGTACTTC
TRBV19	.	TRBJ2-1	TRBD1	CASSTGWNNEQFF	TGTGCCAGTTCGACAGGGTGGAACAATGAGCAGTTCTTC
TRBV15	.	TRBJ2-3	TRBD2	CATSGAGSLTDTQYF	TGTGCCACCAGCGGAGCGGGAAGCCTAACAGATACGCAGTATTTT
TRBV4-2	once	TRBJ2-7	.	CASSQDGVLYEQYF	TGTGCCAGCAGCCAAGATGGAGTACTCTACGAGCAGTACTTC
TRBV2	once	TRBJ1-5	.	CASSGRSVNQPQHF	TGTGCCAGCAGTGGCCGATCAGTCAATCAGCCCCAGCATTTT
TRBV7-9	.	TRBJ2-1	TRBD2	CASSPRRLAGGHNEQFF	TGTGCCAGCAGCCCGAGAAGACTAGCGGGAGGCCACAATGAGCAGTTCTTC
TRBV15	.	TRBJ1-4	.	CATSRHKEANEKLFF	TGTGCCACCAGCAGACACAAGGAGGCTAATGAAAAACTGTTTTTT
TRBV9	.	TRBJ2-1	TRBD2	CASSVGGSSGSLNEQFF	TGTGCCAGCAGCGTAGGGGGGTCTAGCGGGAGTTTAAATGAGCAGTTCTTC
TRBV5-1	.	TRBJ2-2	TRBD1	CASRPGGVNTGELFF	TGCGCCAGCAGACCAGGGGGCGTGAACACCGGGGAGCTGTTTTTT
TRBV7-2	once	TRBJ1-1	.	CASSLAYRGNTEAFF	TGTGCCAGCAGCTTAGCCTACCGTGGGAACACTGAAGCTTTCTTT
TRBV9	once	TRBJ2-2	.	CASSFNFYTGELFF	TGTGCCAGCAGCTTCAATTTTTACACCGGGGAGCTGTTTTTT
TRBV19	.	TRBJ2-3	.	CASSGALRSDTQYF	TGTGCCAGTAGTGGGGCCCTGCGGTCAGATACGCAGTATTTT
TRBV18	.	TRBJ2-5	TRBD1	CASSRRQGRETQYF	TGTGCCAGCTCCCGAAGACAGGGAAGGGAGACCCAGTACTTC
TRBV4-1	.	TRBJ2-7	TRBD2	CASSQGLAGRSYEQYF	TGCGCCAGCAGCCAGGGACTAGCGGGCCGTTCCTACGAGCAGTACTTC
TRBV12-5	.	TRBJ2-5	TRBD1	CASGLTGVETQYF	TGTGCTAGTGGTCTGACAGGGGTAGAGACCCAGTACTTC
TRBV28	.	TRBJ2-1	TRBD2	CASSRTSGLTSYNEQFF	TGTGCCAGCAGCCGCACTAGCGGATTAACCTCCTACAATGAGCAGTTCTTC
TRBV10-1	once	TRBJ2-1	.	CASSEFRSDEQFF	TGCGCCAGCAGTGAGTTCAGGTCTGATGAGCAGTTCTTC
TRBV5-1	.	TRBJ2-4	.	CASSPEGGVAKNIQYF	TGCGCCAGCAGCCCCGAGGGGGGGGTAGCCAAAAACATTCAGTACTTC
TRBV6-5	.	TRBJ1-5	.	CASWGGVGNQPQHF	TGTGCCAGCTGGGGAGGGGTGGGCAATCAGCCCCAGCATTTT